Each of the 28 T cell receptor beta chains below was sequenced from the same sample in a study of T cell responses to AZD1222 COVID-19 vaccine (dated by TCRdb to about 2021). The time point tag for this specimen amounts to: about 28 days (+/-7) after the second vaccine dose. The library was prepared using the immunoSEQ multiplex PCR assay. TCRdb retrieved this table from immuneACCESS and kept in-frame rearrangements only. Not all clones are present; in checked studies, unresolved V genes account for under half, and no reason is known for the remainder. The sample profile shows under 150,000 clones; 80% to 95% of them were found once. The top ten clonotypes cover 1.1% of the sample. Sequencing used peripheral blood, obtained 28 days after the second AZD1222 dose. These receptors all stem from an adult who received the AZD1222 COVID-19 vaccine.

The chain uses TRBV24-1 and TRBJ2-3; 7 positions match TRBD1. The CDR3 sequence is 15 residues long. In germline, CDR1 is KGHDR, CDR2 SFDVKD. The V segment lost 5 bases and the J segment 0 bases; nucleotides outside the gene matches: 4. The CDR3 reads CATSGQGPSTDTQYF. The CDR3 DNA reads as TGTGCCACCAGTGGACAGGGCCCTAGCACAGATACGCAGTATTTT.

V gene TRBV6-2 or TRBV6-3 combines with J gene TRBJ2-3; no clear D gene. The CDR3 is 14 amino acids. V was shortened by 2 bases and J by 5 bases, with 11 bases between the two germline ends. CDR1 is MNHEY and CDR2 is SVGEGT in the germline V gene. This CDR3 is CASSYPRHGDTQYF. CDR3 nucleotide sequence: TGTGCCAGCAGTTACCCTCGTCACGGAGATACGCAGTATTTT.

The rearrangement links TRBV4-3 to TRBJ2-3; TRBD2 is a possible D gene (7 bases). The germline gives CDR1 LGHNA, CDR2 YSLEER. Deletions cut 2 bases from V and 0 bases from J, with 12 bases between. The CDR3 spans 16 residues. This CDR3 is CASSQIGGVSTDTQYF. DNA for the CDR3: TGCGCCAGCAGCCAAATAGGGGGGGTTAGCACAGATACGCAGTATTTT.

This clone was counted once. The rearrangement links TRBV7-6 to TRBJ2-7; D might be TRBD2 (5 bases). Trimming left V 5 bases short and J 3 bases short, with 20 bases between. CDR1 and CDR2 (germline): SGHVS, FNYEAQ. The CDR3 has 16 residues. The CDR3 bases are TGTGCCAGCAGCCTTACTGCTGGACGGGGAGTCTACGAGCAGTACTTC. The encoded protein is CASSLTAGRGVYEQYF.

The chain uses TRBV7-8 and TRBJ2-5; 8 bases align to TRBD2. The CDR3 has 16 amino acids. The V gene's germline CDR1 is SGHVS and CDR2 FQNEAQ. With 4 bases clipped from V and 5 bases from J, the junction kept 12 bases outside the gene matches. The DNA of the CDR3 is TGTGCCAGCAGCTCAAATGGTGCGGGGGGCCCCGAGACCCAGTACTTC. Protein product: CASSSNGAGGPETQYF.

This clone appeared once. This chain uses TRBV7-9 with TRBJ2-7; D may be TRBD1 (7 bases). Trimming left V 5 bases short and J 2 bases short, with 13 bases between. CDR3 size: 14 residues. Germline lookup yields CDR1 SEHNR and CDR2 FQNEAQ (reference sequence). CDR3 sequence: CASSGGTVTYEQYF. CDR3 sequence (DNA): TGTGCCAGCAGCGGAGGGACAGTCACCTACGAGCAGTACTTC.

CDR3 nucleotide sequence: TGTGCCAGCAGCTTAAGACTAGACTACAATGAGCAGTTCTTC. Its translation: CASSLRLDYNEQFF. The J gene is TRBJ2-1, the V gene TRBV7-2; D is possibly TRBD2 (6 bases). Trimming took off 2 bases at V and 3 bases at J, with 8 bases between the two ends. The CDR3 spans 14 residues. The germline gives CDR1 SGHTA, CDR2 FQGNSA.

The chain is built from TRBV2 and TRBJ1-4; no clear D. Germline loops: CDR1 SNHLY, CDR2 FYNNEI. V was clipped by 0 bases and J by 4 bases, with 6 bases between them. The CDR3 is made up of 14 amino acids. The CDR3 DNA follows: TGTGCCAGCAGTGAAGCGCTAAGTAATGAAAAACTGTTTTTT. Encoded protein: CASSEALSNEKLFF.

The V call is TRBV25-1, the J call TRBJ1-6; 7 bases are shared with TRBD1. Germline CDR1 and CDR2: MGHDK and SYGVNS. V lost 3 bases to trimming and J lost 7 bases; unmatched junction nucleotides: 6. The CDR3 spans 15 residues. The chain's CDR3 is CASSENRGGNSPLHF. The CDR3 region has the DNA TGTGCCAGCAGTGAGAACAGGGGTGGCAATTCACCCCTCCACTTT.

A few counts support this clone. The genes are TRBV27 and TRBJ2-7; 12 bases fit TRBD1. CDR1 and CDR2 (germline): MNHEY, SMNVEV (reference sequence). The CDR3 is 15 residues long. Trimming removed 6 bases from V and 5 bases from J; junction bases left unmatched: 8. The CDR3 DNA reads TGTGCCAGCAGCCGAGGGGGACAGGGGGCAAACGAGCAGTACTTC. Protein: CASSRGGQGANEQYF.

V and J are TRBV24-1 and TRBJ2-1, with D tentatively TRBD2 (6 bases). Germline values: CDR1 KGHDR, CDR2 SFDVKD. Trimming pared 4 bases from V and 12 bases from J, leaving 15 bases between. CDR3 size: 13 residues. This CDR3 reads CATSDSPGLGQFF. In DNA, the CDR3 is TGTGCCACCAGTGACTCCCCGGGACTCGGGCAGTTCTTC.

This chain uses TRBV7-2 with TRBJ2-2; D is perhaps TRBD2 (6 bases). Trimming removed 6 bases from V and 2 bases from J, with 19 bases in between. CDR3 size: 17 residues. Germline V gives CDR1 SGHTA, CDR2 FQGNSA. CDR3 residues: CASRRVAGTSNTGELFF. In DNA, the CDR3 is TGTGCCAGCAGGCGAGTCGCCGGGACTTCTAACACCGGGGAGCTGTTTTTT.

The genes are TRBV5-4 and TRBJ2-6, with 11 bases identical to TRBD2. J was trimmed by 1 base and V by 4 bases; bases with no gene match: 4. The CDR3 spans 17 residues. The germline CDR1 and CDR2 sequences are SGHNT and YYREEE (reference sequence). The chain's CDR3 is CASSRSGGASGANVLTF. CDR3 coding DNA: TGTGCCAGCAGCCGTAGCGGGGGGGCATCTGGGGCCAACGTCCTGACTTTC.

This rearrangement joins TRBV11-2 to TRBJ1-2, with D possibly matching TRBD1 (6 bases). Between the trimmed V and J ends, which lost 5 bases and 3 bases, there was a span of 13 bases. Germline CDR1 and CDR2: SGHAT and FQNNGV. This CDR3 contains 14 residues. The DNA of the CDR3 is TGTGCCAGCAGCCCGACTTCAGGGGACTATGGCTACACCTTC. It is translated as CASSPTSGDYGYTF.

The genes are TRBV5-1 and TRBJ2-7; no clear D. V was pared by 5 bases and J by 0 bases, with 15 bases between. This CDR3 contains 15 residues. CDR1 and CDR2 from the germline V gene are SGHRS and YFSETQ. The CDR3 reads CASSDGRPSSYEQYF. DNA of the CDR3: TGCGCCAGCAGTGACGGGCGACCCTCCTCCTACGAGCAGTACTTC.

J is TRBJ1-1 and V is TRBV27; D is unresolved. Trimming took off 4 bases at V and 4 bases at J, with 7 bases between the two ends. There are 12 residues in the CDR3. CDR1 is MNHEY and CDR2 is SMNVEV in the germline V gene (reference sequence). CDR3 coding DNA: TGTGCCAGCAGTTCGACGAGCACTGAAGCTTTCTTT. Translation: CASSSTSTEAFF.

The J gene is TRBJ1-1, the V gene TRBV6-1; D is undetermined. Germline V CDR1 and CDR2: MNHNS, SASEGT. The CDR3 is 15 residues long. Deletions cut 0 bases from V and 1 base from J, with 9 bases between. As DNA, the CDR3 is TGTGCCAGCAGTGAAGCATTGGGAACGAACACTGAAGCTTTCTTT. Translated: CASSEALGTNTEAFF.

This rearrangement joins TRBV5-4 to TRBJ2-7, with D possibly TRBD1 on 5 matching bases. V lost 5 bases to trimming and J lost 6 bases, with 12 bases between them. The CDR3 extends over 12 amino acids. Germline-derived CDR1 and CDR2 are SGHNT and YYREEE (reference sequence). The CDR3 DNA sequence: TGTGCCAGCAGTTCCGACAGCGTCGAGCAGTACTTC. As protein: CASSSDSVEQYF.

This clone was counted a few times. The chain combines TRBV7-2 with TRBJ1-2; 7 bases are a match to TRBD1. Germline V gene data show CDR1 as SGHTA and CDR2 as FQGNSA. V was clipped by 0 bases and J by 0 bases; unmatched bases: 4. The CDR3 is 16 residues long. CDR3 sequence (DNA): TGTGCCAGCAGCTTAGCGCGGACAGGCCCTAACTATGGCTACACCTTC. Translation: CASSLARTGPNYGYTF.

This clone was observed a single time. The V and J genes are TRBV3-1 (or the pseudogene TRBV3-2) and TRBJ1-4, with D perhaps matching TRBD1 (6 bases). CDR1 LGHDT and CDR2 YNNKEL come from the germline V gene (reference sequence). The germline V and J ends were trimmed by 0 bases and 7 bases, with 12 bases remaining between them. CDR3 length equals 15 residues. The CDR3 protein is CASSQDPGASEKLFF. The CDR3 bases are TGTGCCAGCAGCCAAGATCCAGGGGCTAGTGAAAAACTGTTTTTT.

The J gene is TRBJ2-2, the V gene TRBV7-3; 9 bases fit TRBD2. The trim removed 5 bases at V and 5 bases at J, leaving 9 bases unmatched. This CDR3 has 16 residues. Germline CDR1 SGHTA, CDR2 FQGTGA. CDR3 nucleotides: TGTGCCAGCAGCCCCAGGTCGGCGGGGGGGACCGGGGAGCTGTTTTTT. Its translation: CASSPRSAGGTGELFF.

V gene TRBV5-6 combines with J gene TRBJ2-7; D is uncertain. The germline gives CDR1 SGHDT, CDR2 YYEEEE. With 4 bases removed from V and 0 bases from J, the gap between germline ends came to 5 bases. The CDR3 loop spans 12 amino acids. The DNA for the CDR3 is TGTGCCAGCAGCGGGGACTCCTACGAGCAGTACTTC. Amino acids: CASSGDSYEQYF. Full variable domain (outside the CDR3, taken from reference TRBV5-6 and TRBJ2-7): DAGVTQSPTHLIKTRGQQVTLRCSPKSGHDTVSWYQQALGQGPQFIFQYYEEEERQRGNFPDRFSGHQFPNYSSELNVNALLLGDSALYLCASSGDSYEQYFGPGTRLTVT.

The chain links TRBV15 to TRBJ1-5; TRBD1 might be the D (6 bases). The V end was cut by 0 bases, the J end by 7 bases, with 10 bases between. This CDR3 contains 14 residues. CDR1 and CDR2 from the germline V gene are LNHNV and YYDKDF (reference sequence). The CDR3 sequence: CATSRDVRGQPQHF. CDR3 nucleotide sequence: TGTGCCACCAGCAGAGATGTTAGGGGGCAGCCCCAGCATTTT. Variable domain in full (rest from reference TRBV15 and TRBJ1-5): DAMVIQNPRYQVTQFGKPVTLSCSQTLNHNVMYWYQQKSSQAPKLLFHYYDKDFNNEADTPDNFQSRRPNTSFCFLDIRSPGLGDTAMYLCATSRDVRGQPQHFGDGTRLSIL.

The CDR3 sequence: CASSLGTPYQPQHF. The CDR3 nucleotides are TGTGCCAGCAGTCTCGGGACTCCGTATCAGCCCCAGCATTTT. This chain uses TRBV28 with TRBJ1-5; a possible D gene is TRBD1 (5 bases). The CDR3 is made up of 14 amino acids. V lost 5 bases and J lost 5, with 13 bases in between. Germline V gene lookup returns CDR1 MDHEN and CDR2 SYDVKM.

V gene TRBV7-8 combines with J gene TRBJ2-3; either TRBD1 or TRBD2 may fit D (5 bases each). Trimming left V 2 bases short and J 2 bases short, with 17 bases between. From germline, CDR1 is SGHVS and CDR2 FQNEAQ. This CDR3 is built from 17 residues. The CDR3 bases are TGTGCCAGCAGCTTAATTGGGGCCGGGACCTTCACAGATACGCAGTATTTT. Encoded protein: CASSLIGAGTFTDTQYF.

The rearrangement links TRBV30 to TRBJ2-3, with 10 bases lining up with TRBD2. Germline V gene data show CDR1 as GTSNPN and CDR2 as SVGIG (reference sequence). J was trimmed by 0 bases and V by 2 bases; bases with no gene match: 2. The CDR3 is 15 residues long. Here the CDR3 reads CAWSTSGTSTDTQYF. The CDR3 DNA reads TGTGCCTGGAGTACTAGCGGGACTAGCACAGATACGCAGTATTTT.

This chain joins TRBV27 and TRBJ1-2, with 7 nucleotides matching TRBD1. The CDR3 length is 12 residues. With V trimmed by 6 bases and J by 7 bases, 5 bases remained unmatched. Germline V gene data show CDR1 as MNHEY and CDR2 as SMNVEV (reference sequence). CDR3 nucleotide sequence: TGTGCCAGCAGCGGATACAGGGGTGGCTACACCTTC. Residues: CASSGYRGGYTF.

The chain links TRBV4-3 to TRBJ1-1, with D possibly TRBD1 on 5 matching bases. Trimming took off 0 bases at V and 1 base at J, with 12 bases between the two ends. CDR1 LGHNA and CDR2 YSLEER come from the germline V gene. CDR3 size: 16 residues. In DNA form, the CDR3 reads TGCGCCAGCAGCCAAGAGAGGGACCCCGAGAACACTGAAGCTTTCTTT. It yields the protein CASSQERDPENTEAFF.